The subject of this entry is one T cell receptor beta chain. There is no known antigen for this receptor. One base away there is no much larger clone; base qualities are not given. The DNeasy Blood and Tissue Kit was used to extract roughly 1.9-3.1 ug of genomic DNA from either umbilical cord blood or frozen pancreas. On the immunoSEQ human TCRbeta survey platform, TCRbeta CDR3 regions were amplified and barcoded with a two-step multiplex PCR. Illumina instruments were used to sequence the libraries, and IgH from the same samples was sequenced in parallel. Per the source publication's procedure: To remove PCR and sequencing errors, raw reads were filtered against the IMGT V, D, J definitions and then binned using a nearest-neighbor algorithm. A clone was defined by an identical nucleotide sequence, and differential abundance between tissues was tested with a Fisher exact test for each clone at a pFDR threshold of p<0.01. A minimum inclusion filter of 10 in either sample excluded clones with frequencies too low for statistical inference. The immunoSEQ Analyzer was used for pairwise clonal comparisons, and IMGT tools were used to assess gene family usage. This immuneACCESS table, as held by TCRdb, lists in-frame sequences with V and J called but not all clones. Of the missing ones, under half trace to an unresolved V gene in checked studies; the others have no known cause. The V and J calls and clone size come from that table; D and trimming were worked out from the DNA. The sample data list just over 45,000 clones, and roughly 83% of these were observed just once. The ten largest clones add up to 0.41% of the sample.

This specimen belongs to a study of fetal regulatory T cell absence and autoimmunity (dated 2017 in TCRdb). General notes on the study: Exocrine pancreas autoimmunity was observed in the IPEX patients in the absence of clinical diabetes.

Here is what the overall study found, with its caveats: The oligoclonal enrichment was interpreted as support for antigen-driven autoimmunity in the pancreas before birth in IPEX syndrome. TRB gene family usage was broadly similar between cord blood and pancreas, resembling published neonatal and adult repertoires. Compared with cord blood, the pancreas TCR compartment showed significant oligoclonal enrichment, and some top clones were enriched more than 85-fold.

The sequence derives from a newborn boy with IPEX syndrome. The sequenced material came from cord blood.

The CDR3 is CASSEAVLGTYNEQFF. Here is the DNA: TGTGCCAGCAGTGAAGCAGTTCTGGGCACCTACAATGAGCAGTTCTTC. The V and J segments used are TRBV6-1 and TRBJ2-1, with no confidently assigned D gene. There are 16 amino acids in the CDR3, from cysteine to phenylalanine inclusive. Only the CDR3 DNA is retained, 48 bases long and in frame from the first base. Cut back by 0 bases and 2 bases, the V and J ends lie 11 bases apart. In the germline V gene, CDR1 corresponds to MNHNS and CDR2 to SASEGT.